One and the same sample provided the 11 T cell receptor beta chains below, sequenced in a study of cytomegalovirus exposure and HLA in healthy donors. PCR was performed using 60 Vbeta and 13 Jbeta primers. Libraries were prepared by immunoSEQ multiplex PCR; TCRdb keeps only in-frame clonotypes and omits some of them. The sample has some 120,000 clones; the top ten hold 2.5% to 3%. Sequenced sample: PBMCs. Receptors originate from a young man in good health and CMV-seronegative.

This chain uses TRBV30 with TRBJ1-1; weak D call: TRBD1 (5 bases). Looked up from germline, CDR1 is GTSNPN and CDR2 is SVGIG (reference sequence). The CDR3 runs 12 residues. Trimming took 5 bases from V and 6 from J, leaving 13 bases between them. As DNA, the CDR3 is TGTGCCTGGGGAACCGGGGGACCTGAAGCTTTCTTT. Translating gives CAWGTGGPEAFF.

The CDR3 DNA reads as TGTGCCAGCAGCCCCCTCACTTTCACGCAGCCCCAGCATTTT. This translates into CASSPLTFTQPQHF. V is TRBV6-1 and J is TRBJ1-5; D is undetermined. Trimming shortened V by 6 bases and J by 7 bases, and 16 bases separated the two germline ends. Germline values: CDR1 MNHNS, CDR2 SASEGT. The CDR3 is made up of 14 amino acids.

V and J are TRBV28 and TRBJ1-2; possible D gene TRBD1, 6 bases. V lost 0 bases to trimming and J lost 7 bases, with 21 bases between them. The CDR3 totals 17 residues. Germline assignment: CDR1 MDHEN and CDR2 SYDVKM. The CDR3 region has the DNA TGTGCCAGCAGTTTATGGGGGTTTAGGACAGAAGGGTCTGGCTACACCTTC. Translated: CASSLWGFRTEGSGYTF.

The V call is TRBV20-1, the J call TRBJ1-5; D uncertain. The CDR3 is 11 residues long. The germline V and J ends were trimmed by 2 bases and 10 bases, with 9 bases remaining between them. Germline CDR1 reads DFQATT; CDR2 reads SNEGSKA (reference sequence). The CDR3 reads CSARFGAPQHF. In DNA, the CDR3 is TGCAGTGCTAGATTTGGAGCACCCCAGCATTTT.

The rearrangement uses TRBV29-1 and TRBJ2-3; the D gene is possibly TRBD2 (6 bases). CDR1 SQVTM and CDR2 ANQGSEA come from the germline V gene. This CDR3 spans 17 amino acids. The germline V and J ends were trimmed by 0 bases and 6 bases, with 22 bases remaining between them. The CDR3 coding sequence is TGCAGCGTTGAAGAAGGTGGGGCGGGCCCCGGAGGGGATACGCAGTATTTT. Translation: CSVEEGGAGPGGDTQYF.

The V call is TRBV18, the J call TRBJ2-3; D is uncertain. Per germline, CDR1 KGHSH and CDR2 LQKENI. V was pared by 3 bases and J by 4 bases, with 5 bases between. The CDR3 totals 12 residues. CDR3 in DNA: TGTGCCAGCTCACCGGGCCCAGATACGCAGTATTTT. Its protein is CASSPGPDTQYF. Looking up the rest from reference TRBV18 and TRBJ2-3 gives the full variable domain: NAGVMQNPRHLVRRRGQEARLRCSPMKGHSHVYWYRQLPEEGLKFMVYLQKENIIDESGMPKERFSAEFPKEGPSILRIQQVVRGDSAAYFCASSPGPDTQYFGPGTRLTVL.

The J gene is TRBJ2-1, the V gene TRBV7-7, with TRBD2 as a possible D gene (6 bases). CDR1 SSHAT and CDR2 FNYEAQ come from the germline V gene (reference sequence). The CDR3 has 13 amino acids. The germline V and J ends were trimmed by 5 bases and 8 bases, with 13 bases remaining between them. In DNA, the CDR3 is TGTGCCAGCAGCCGCGGGACTGAAGATGAGCAGTTCTTC. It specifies CASSRGTEDEQFF.

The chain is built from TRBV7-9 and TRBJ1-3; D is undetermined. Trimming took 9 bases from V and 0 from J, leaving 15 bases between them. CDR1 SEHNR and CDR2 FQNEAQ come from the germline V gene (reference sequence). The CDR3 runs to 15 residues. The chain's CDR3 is CASSAWGASGNTIYF. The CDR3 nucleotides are TGTGCCAGTTCCGCTTGGGGAGCCTCTGGAAACACCATATATTTT.

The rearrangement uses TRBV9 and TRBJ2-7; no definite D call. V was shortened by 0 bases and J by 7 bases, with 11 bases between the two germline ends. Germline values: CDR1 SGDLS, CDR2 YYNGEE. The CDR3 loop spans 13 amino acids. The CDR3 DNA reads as TGTGCCAGCAGCGTAGGATTTTCGGAGGAGCAGTACTTC. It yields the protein CASSVGFSEEQYF. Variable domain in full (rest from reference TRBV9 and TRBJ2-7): DSGVTQTPKHLITATGQRVTLRCSPRSGDLSVYWYQQSLDQGLQFLIQYYNGEERAKGNILERFSAQQFPDLHSELNLSSLELGDSALYFCASSVGFSEEQYFGPGTRLTVT.

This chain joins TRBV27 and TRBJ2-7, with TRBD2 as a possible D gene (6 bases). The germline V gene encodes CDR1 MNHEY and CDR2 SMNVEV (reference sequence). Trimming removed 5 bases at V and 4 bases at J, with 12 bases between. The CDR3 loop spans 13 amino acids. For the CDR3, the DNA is TGTGCCAGCAGTCCCGGCGCGGGGTACGAGCAGTACTTC. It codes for CASSPGAGYEQYF.

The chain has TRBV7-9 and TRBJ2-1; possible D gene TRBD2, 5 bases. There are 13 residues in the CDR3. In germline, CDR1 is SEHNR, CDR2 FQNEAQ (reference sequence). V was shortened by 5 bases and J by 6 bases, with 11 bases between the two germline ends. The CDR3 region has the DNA TGTGCCAGCAGCCGAGGACTCCTCAATGAGCAGTTCTTC. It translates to CASSRGLLNEQFF.